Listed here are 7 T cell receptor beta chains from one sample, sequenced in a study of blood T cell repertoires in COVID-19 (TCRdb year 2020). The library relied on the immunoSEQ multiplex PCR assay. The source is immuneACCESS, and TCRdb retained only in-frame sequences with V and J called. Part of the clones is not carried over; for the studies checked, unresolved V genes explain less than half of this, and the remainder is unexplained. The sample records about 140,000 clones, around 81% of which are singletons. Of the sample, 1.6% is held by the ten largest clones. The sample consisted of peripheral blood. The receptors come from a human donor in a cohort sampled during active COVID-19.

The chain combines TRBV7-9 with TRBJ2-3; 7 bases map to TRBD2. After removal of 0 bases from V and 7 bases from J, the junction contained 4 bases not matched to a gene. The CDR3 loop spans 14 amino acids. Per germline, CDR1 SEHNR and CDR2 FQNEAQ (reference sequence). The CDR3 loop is CASSLAGGPYTQYF. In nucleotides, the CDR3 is TGTGCCAGCAGCTTAGCGGGAGGGCCTTATACGCAGTATTTT. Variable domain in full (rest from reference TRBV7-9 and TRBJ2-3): DTGVSQNPRHKITKRGQNVTFRCDPISEHNRLYWYRQTLGQGPEFLTYFQNEAQLEKSRLLSDRFSAERPKGSFSTLEIQRTEQGDSAMYLCASSLAGGPYTQYFGPGTRLTVL.

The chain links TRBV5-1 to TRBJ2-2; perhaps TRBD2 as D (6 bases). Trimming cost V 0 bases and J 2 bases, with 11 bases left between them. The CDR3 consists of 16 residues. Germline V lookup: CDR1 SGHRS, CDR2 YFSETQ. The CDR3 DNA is TGCGCCAGCAGCTTGGCCCCCGGACTAAACACCGGGGAGCTGTTTTTT. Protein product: CASSLAPGLNTGELFF.

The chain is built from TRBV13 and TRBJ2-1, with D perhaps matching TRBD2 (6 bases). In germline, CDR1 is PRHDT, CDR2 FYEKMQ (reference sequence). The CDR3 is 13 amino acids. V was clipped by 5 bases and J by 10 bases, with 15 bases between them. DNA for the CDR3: TGTGCCAGCAGCCAGGGACTTACTGCCGAGCAGTTCTTC. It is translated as CASSQGLTAEQFF.

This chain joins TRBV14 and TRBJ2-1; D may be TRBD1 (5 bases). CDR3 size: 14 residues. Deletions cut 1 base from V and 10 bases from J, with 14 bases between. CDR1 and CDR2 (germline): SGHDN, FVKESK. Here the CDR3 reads CASSQGTGPREQFF. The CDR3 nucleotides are TGTGCCAGCAGCCAAGGAACAGGACCGAGGGAGCAGTTCTTC.

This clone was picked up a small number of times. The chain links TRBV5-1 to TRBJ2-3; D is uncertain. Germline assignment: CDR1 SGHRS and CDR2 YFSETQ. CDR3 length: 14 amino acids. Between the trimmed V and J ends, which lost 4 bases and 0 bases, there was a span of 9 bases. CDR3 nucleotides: TGCGCCAGCAGCGATACACGTAGCACAGATACGCAGTATTTT. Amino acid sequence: CASSDTRSTDTQYF.

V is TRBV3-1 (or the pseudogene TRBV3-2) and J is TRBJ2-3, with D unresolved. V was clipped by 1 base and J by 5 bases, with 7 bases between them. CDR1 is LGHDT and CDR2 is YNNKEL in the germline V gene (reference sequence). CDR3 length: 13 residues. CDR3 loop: CASSQVLIDTQYF. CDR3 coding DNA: TGTGCCAGCAGCCAAGTCCTAATAGATACGCAGTATTTT.

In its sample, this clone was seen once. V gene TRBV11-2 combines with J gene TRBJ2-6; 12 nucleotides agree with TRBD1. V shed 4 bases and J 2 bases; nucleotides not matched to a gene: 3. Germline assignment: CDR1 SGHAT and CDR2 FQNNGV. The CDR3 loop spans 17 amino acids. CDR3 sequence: CASSSGTGGAGANVLTF. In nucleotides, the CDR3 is TGTGCCAGCAGCTCCGGGACAGGGGGCGCTGGGGCCAACGTCCTGACTTTC. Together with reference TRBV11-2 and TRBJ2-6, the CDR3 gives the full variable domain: EAGVAQSPRYKIIEKRQSVAFWCNPISGHATLYWYQQILGQGPKLLIQFQNNGVVDDSQLPKDRFSAERLKGVDSTLKIQPAKLEDSAVYLCASSSGTGGAGANVLTFGAGSRLTVL.